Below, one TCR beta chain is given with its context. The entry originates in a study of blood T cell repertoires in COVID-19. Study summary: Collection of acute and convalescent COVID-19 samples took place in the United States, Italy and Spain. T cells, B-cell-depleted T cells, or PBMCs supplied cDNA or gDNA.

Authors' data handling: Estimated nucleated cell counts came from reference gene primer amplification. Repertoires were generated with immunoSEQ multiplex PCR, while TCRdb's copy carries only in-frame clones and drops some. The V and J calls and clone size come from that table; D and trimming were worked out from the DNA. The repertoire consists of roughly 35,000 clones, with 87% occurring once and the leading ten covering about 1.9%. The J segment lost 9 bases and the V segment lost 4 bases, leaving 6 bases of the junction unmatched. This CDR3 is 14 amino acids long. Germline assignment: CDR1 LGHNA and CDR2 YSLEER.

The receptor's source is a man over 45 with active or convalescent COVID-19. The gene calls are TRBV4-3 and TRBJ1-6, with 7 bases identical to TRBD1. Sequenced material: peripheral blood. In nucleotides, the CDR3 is TGCGCCAGCAGCCTACGGGACAGTGGTTCACCCCTCCACTTT. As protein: CASSLRDSGSPLHF.